The 24 T cell receptor beta chains given below trace back to one sample, sequenced in a study of OX40 agonist ivuxolimab in advanced cancers. Libraries were prepared by immunoSEQ multiplex PCR; TCRdb keeps only in-frame clonotypes and omits some of them. The sample holds roughly 100,000 clones; more than 75% are singletons and the top ten take around 1.6%. The source was CD4+ or CD8+ T cells sorted from blood, collected in a trial of the OX40 agonist ivuxolimab. Receptor source: an adult with an advanced solid tumor such as melanoma, head and neck, liver or kidney cancer.

J is TRBJ2-3 and V is TRBV9; D tentatively reads TRBD1 or TRBD2 (6 bases each). CDR3 length: 14 amino acids. Germline CDR1 and CDR2: SGDLS and YYNGEE. Trimming pared 1 base from V and 3 bases from J, leaving 9 bases between. For the CDR3, the DNA is TGTGCCAGCAGCGTAAGGGGGGAGACAGATACGCAGTATTTT. It codes for CASSVRGETDTQYF.

CDR3 in amino acids: CASNLGAGNTEAFF. CDR3 bases: TGTGCCAGTAACTTGGGTGCGGGGAACACTGAAGCTTTCTTT. The chain uses TRBV19 and TRBJ1-1; the D is unclear. With 7 bases removed from V and 1 base from J, the gap between germline ends came to 13 bases. The CDR3 is made up of 14 amino acids. The germline gives CDR1 LNHDA, CDR2 SQIVND (reference sequence).

The CDR3: CASSYRQGAGNTEAFF. The CDR3 nucleotides read TGTGCCAGCAGTTACCGACAGGGGGCGGGGAACACTGAAGCTTTCTTT. V usage is TRBV6-6 and J usage is TRBJ1-1, with 10 bases matching TRBD1. After removal of 2 bases from V and 1 base from J, the junction contained 4 bases not matched to a gene. CDR1 is MNHNY, CDR2 SVGAGI, per germline (reference sequence). CDR3 size: 16 residues.

In this sample, this clone turned up once. The V call is TRBV7-9, the J call TRBJ2-5; TRBD1 agrees at 7 bases. The CDR3 length is 15 residues. The V gene end was trimmed by 5 bases and the J gene end by 3 bases; junction bases not matched to a gene: 9. CDR1 is SEHNR, CDR2 FQNEAQ, per germline (reference sequence). CDR3 nucleotide sequence: TGTGCCAGCAGCAGCCCGACAGGGACCGAAGAGACCCAGTACTTC. It codes for CASSSPTGTEETQYF.

The V gene is TRBV5-4, the J gene TRBJ2-7; 8 bases fit TRBD1. The CDR3 spans 14 residues. The V and J ends lost 3 bases and 2 bases, in that order; junction bases with no gene match: 4. Germline V gene sequence: CDR1 SGHNT, CDR2 YYREEE (reference sequence). The CDR3 is CASSSMTGAYEQYF. In nucleotides, the CDR3 is TGTGCCAGCAGCTCCATGACAGGGGCCTACGAGCAGTACTTC.

V usage is TRBV29-1 and J usage is TRBJ2-1; TRBD2 aligns across 8 bases. The germline CDR1 and CDR2 sequences are SQVTM and ANQGSEA. The junction had 13 bases not matched to a gene; V was cut back by 7 bases and J by 8 bases. The CDR3 has 14 amino acids. CDR3 residues: CSGGDGGAVDEQFF. CDR3 DNA sequence: TGCAGCGGGGGGGACGGGGGGGCCGTGGATGAGCAGTTCTTC.

This sequence joins TRBV23-1 and TRBJ2-7; D remains unclear. TRBV23-1 is designated an ORF whose function remains uncertain. The CDR3 totals 10 residues. V was cut by 4 bases and J by 5 bases, with 3 bases left in between. CDR3 in DNA: TGCGCCAGCAGTCCCGACGAGCAGTACTTC. Protein: CASSPDEQYF.

The CDR3 sequence: CASSPRGDTYEQYF. For the CDR3, the DNA is TGTGCCAGCAGCCCCCGAGGGGACACCTACGAGCAGTACTTC. The chain recombines TRBV7-3 with TRBJ2-7; TRBD1 is a possible D gene (6 bases). This CDR3 comprises 14 residues. Germline V gene sequence: CDR1 SGHTA, CDR2 FQGTGA. Trimming pared 5 bases from V and 2 bases from J, leaving 13 bases between.

The chain recombines TRBV5-1 with TRBJ2-1, with 12 bases that match TRBD2. V shed 1 base, J shed 8 bases, and the junction held 4 bases outside the gene matches. The germline CDR1 and CDR2 sequences are SGHRS and YFSETQ. The CDR3 has 15 amino acids. CDR3 coding DNA: TGCGCCAGCAGCTTGACTAGCGGGGGGTCGTATGAGCAGTTCTTC. This encodes CASSLTSGGSYEQFF.

The V and J genes are TRBV7-9 and TRBJ1-3; a possible D gene is TRBD1 (5 bases). The CDR3 sequence is 16 residues long. In germline, CDR1 is SEHNR, CDR2 FQNEAQ (reference sequence). V lost 0 bases and J 0 bases, leaving 9 bases between the germline ends. CDR3 sequence (DNA): TGTGCCAGCAGCTTAGCGTCGGGGGGCTCTGGAAACACCATATATTTT. It specifies CASSLASGGSGNTIYF.

This chain uses TRBV7-2 with TRBJ2-7; D perhaps matches TRBD1 (6 bases). The CDR3 contains 15 residues. CDR1 and CDR2 from the germline V gene are SGHTA and FQGNSA. Between the trimmed V and J ends, which lost 3 bases and 0 bases, there was a span of 12 bases. The CDR3 region has the DNA TGTGCCAGCAGCTTCTGGGCCAGGGGCTCCTACGAGCAGTACTTC. It yields the protein CASSFWARGSYEQYF. Supplemented by reference TRBV7-2 and TRBJ2-7, the full variable domain reads GAGVSQSPSNKVTEKGKDVELRCDPISGHTALYWYRQSLGQGLEFLIYFQGNSAPDKSGLPSDRFSAERTGGSVSTLTIQRTQQEDSAVYLCASSFWARGSYEQYFGPGTRLTVT.

This chain joins TRBV6-1 and TRBJ1-4; D unresolved. Looked up from germline, CDR1 is MNHNS and CDR2 is SASEGT. V was cut by 8 bases and J by 6 bases, with 13 bases left in between. The CDR3 sequence is 13 residues long. DNA of the CDR3: TGTGCCAGCGGAGATCGCACCTATGAAAAACTGTTTTTT. Translated, it gives CASGDRTYEKLFF.

The chain carries TRBV9 and TRBJ2-5; TRBD2 might be the D (6 bases). The V gene lost 0 bases and the J gene lost 3 bases, with 9 bases spanning the gap. This CDR3 region has 14 residues. Per the germline V gene, CDR1 is SGDLS and CDR2 is YYNGEE. CDR3 sequence (DNA): TGTGCCAGCAGCGTAGAGGGCGGGAAAGAGACCCAGTACTTC. Translation gives CASSVEGGKETQYF.

The genes are TRBV7-2 and TRBJ2-5; maybe TRBD1 (6 bases). Germline V gene lookup returns CDR1 SGHTA and CDR2 FQGNSA. This CDR3 has 17 residues. V lost 3 bases to trimming and J lost 7 bases, with 24 bases between them. DNA for the CDR3: TGTGCCAGCAGCTTCGGGGACAAACAATGGCAATTGGGGACCCAGTACTTC. This encodes CASSFGDKQWQLGTQYF.

V usage is TRBV7-2 and J usage is TRBJ1-1; TRBD1 matches at 7 bases. This CDR3 comprises 14 residues. The V and J ends lost 3 bases and 7 bases, in that order; junction bases with no gene match: 8. CDR1 is SGHTA, CDR2 FQGNSA, per germline. The CDR3 region has the DNA TGTGCCAGCAGCTTCCGGACAGGCCTCGGTGAAGCTTTCTTT. Protein: CASSFRTGLGEAFF.

This chain joins TRBV15 and TRBJ2-5; unclear D gene. V was trimmed by 0 bases and J by 7 bases, leaving 6 bases between them. Germline V CDR1 and CDR2: LNHNV, YYDKDF (reference sequence). The CDR3 spans 12 residues. CDR3 bases: TGTGCCACCAGCAGAGATGGCCGGACCCAGTACTTC. Its translation: CATSRDGRTQYF.

The chain uses TRBV30 and TRBJ2-2, with D possibly being TRBD1 (5 bases). The germline V gene has CDR1 GTSNPN and CDR2 SVGIG (reference sequence). Trimming took off 0 bases at V and 5 bases at J, with 13 bases between the two ends. The CDR3 extends over 15 amino acids. As DNA, the CDR3 is TGTGCCTGGAGTGTGCCAGGGTCGCCGACCGGGGAGCTGTTTTTT. It is translated as CAWSVPGSPTGELFF. Using reference TRBV30 and TRBJ2-2 for the parts outside the CDR3, the full variable domain is SQTIHQWPATLVQPVGSPLSLECTVEGTSNPNLYWYRQAAGRGLQLLFYSVGIGQISSEVPQNLSASRPQDRQFILSSKKLLLSDSGFYLCAWSVPGSPTGELFFGEGSRLTVL.

The rearrangement links TRBV27 to TRBJ2-5; the match to TRBD1 covers 7 bases. V dropped 5 bases and J dropped 5; count of bases not matched to a gene: 11. Germline V gene data show CDR1 as MNHEY and CDR2 as SMNVEV (reference sequence). CDR3 length: 15 amino acids. CDR3 coding DNA: TGTGCCAGCAGTGCACGACAGGGAGTAGGGGAGACCCAGTACTTC. Amino acids: CASSARQGVGETQYF.

J is TRBJ1-2 and V is TRBV19; 9 positions agree with TRBD1. The germline V gene encodes CDR1 LNHDA and CDR2 SQIVND (reference sequence). Unmatched junction bases numbered 5, after V lost 10 bases and J lost 2 bases. The CDR3 runs to 13 residues. The CDR3: CATRDRENYGYTF. The CDR3 bases are TGTGCCACCCGGGACAGGGAAAACTATGGCTACACCTTC.

The chain joins TRBV7-8 to TRBJ1-5; tentative D call: TRBD1 (5 bases). Germline V gene lookup returns CDR1 SGHVS and CDR2 FQNEAQ. The CDR3 is 15 amino acids. Trimming took 5 bases from V and 6 from J, leaving 17 bases between them. CDR3 sequence reads: CASSHRRAGTQPQHF. In DNA form, the CDR3 reads TGTGCCAGCAGCCACCGAAGGGCAGGGACTCAGCCCCAGCATTTT.

The chain links TRBV5-1 to TRBJ2-7; D may be TRBD2 (5 bases). The CDR3 contains 12 residues. Germline V CDR1 and CDR2: SGHRS, YFSETQ. V lost 4 bases and J lost 7, with 12 bases in between. The CDR3 DNA follows: TGCGCCAGCAGCACAGCGACGGGAGAGCAGTACTTC. Translated, it gives CASSTATGEQYF.

The gene calls are TRBV9 and TRBJ2-2; perhaps TRBD1 as D (6 bases). V shed 4 bases and J shed 4 bases, with 14 bases lying between them. This CDR3 contains 15 residues. Germline V gene data show CDR1 as SGDLS and CDR2 as YYNGEE. The CDR3 nucleotides read TGTGCCAGCAGCCCCCTGACAGGAGCCACCGGGGAGCTGTTTTTT. Its protein product is CASSPLTGATGELFF.

The gene calls are TRBV7-6 and TRBJ1-1; 8 bases line up with TRBD1. V shed 3 bases, J shed 1 base, and the junction held 4 bases outside the gene matches. Germline CDR1 SGHVS, CDR2 FNYEAQ. The CDR3 is 15 amino acids. CDR3 coding DNA: TGTGCCAGCAGCTTCCAGGGGGCTCAGAACACTGAAGCTTTCTTT. This encodes CASSFQGAQNTEAFF.

The rearrangement joins TRBV19 to TRBJ2-3, with 10 bases that match TRBD1. The germline CDR1 and CDR2 sequences are LNHDA and SQIVND (reference sequence). The CDR3 has 15 amino acids. With 3 bases clipped from V and 4 bases from J, the junction kept 4 bases outside the gene matches. CDR3 coding DNA: TGTGCCAGTAGTATGGGGACAGGGGTCGCAGATACGCAGTATTTT. Amino acid sequence: CASSMGTGVADTQYF.